This section outlines one T cell receptor beta chain sequence together with its context. The clone's antigen remains unknown. A clone one base away is much larger, so this may be a read error. The data stem from a study of tumor and adjacent non-tumor tissue in lung cancer (dated by TCRdb to between 2017 and 2018). Background for the entire study: Of the cohort, around eleven patients had adenocarcinoma, 2 had squamous cell carcinoma and 1 had small cell lung cancer. Sequencing produced fewer than 150,000,000 productive TCRbeta reads in total, an average of about 4 million reads per sample. TCRbeta CDR3 sequencing was performed on around 30 paired specimens, with one tumor sample and one normal lung sample collected per patient. Ages among the 15 or so patients ranged from roughly 31 to 76 years, there were approximately 10 men and 5 women, and disease was at TNM stage I to III. The study compared bulk TCRbeta repertoires between lung tumor tissue and matched distant non-tumor lung tissue from 15 lung cancer patients. Overall study results and their limits: Neither the sequencing platform nor unique molecular identifiers are named or mentioned anywhere in the methods. Peripheral blood was not sequenced, so blood TCRbeta repertoires were not examined in the lung cancer patients of the study. Younger patients had significantly higher TCR diversity, and higher tumor TCR diversity was associated with shorter overall and disease-free survival. Only about 15 patients were in the cohort, and the authors stated that larger samples and more detailed clinical data are needed. TCR diversity (inverse Simpson) was significantly higher in tumor than in normal lung tissue (approximately 400 vs 170, P = 0.0075, Mann-Whitney U test). In normal lung, the top 100 clones accounted for a significantly larger cumulative share of the repertoire than in tumor tissue.

Including cysteine and phenylalanine, the CDR3 has 11 amino acids. This entry keeps only the CDR3 DNA: 33 bases, framed from base 1. The germline V gene encodes CDR1 SGHDT and CDR2 YYEEEE. V is reduced by 4 bases and J by 8 bases, leaving a spacing of 7 bases between them. RNA was isolated from bulk unsorted tissue, and RNA quality was assessed with a NanoDrop ND-1000 and an Agilent 2100. Normal lung samples were distant non-tumor tissue taken more than 3 cm from the tumor edge. Donors were newly diagnosed lung cancer patients admitted for thoracic surgery in China between August and November 2014, without prior chemotherapy. Patients who had received previous radiotherapy or chemotherapy, or who had another concurrent cancer, were excluded from the study. Pieces of surgical tissue measuring about 1-2.1 cm3 were kept in RNAlater solution and stored at -80 degrees C until use. The library was generated by multiplex PCR. Instrument on record: Illumina HiSeq 2500. TCRbeta libraries were built by three rounds of nested PCR using primers (Table S4), following protocols modified from ARM-PCR. Before sequencing, PCR products of 200-500 bp were cut from the gel and purified using the QIAquick gel extraction kit. As for the original processing: Reads were cleaned with Trimmomatic, merged with FLASH into complete CDR3 sequences, and assigned to V(D)J germline segments with MiTCR. VDJtools was used to compute clonal diversity as the inverse Simpson's index. Productive reads were defined as in-frame sequences without a premature stop codon. Clones were called with MiXCR by TCRdb after fastp trimmed the public reads at Q25, and only in-frame beta chains were retained. Merged by CDR3 protein, the rows form single entries marked with the most common genes and DNA. None of the V and J calls come from the authors' own analysis; TCRdb made them. The sample yields 35,000 to 55,000 distinct CDR3 sequences; 60% were counted once. Together, the top ten hold roughly 42% of the sample.

This clonotype was obtained from a man in his fifties or sixties with non-small cell lung cancer. Sequenced: distant non-tumor lung tissue. The chain links TRBV5-6 with TRBJ2-1; no D gene call is confident. CDR3 sequence: CASSPIDEQFF. The nucleotide sequence is given as TGTGCCAGCAGCCCTATAGATGAGCAGTTCTTC.